This T cell receptor (beta chain) came from a study of cytomegalovirus exposure and HLA in healthy donors (dated by TCRdb to about 2017). Concerning the study at large: An earlier analysis of 587 of the donors reported 276 Gb of sequence data and 95 million to 130 million unique TCR beta sequences obtained from about 200 million T cells. An early release that covered approximately 600 HLA-typed donors contained approximately 300 gigabases of sequencing data and tens of millions of unique TCR sequences. The genetic ancestry cluster associated with self-reported Caucasian donors included around 76% of the 398 genotyped donors. The study aimed to test whether cataloging public T cell receptors could reveal signatures of past pathogen exposure. The study profiled the T cell repertoires of some 610 subjects by immunosequencing and related them to cytomegalovirus serostatus. In addition to the first cohort of approximately 650 subjects, a separate validation cohort of some 120 different subjects was used. To predict cytomegalovirus infection status, the study combined high-throughput TCR immunosequencing, statistical association of individual TCRs with disease status, and machine learning. A later analysis re-examined previously published TCR beta repertoires from 500 to 700 donors and added high-resolution HLA genotyping to investigate patterns of TCR occurrence. Rather than using new phenotypic data, the later analysis identified candidate immune exposures from TCR beta sequences and from how often those sequences occurred across donors. In an earlier analysis of roughly 580 of the donors, high-throughput TCR beta sequencing was used to judge whether each TCR beta V gene segment behaved as functional or pseudogenic. Alongside the repertoire data, information on donor age, sex, ethnicity and CMV serostatus was compiled. A later genetic analysis took genome-wide SNP genotypes for about 55% of the 666 donors and used that subset as a discovery cohort. Every repertoire in the discovery cohort had been generated on one and the same sequencing platform. HLA typing included class I and class II loci at four-digit resolution. Typing coverage varied by locus: roughly 620-640 donors for A, B, C, DRB1 and DQB1; 522 for DQA1; nearly 610 for DPA1; roughly 470 for DPB1. Because of strong linkage in the cohort, five DR-DQ haplotypes were treated as single units for association and clustering. Among around 400 genotyped donors of the cohort, an average of approximately 240,000 unique TCR beta nucleotide sequences was sequenced per donor, of which roughly 17% were non-productive.

Findings and caveats that apply to the study as a whole: For the cohort, immune exposure information was limited to CMV serostatus. The authors suggested that the approach could potentially be generalized to other disease states and immunological phenotypes. Compared with the approximately 710-donor mean, donors in an Asian-associated ancestry cluster had fewer N-insertions in productive TCRs, according to a later genetic analysis. Roughly uniform sequencing depth across donors was assumed in presence/absence analyses, although this assumption may not hold. Approximately 16 rarely observed V segments, including chromosome 9 orphons, were excluded from the earlier analysis of 550 to 700 of the donors because counts were too low. According to a later analysis, most CMV-associated TCR beta chains appeared to be HLA-restricted, and the HLA associations seemed to be driven largely by CMV exposure. At a false discovery rate of 0.05, a later analysis linked some 17,000 TCR beta sequences to specific HLA alleles. Only TCR beta chains were sequenced in this cohort, and the absence of alpha or paired-chain data limited detectable features. According to a later analysis, parvovirus B19, influenza, CMV and Epstein-Barr virus appeared linked to several top co-occurrence clusters. When HLA alleles, especially DR and DQ, strongly co-occurred, TCR associations were difficult to assign to individual alleles. Correlated functional status among segregating V segments might be attributable to linkage disequilibrium, but an unknown experimental factor could not be ruled out. A later analysis found that HLA-associated TCR beta chains were more clonally expanded and had lower generation probabilities than equally common non-associated chains. The classifier was reported to diagnose cytomegalovirus status with high specificity and sensitivity in both the original cohort and the validation cohort. Because some donors lacked HLA typing at each locus, the association tests relied only on the typed subset. A further reported finding was that TCR beta sequences accurately predicted the HLA-A and HLA-B alleles for most subjects in the first cohort. Most TCR sequences were observed very rarely across donors, whereas some public TCRs were present in many individuals. Some IMGT-functional V segments, including TRBV6-2 and TRBV6-3, could not be distinguished by the 87-base-pair reads and were therefore excluded. Broadly in line with IMGT annotations, most TCR beta V segments showed up in productive rearrangements about 87% or about 30% of the time in an earlier analysis of 587 of the donors. A few of the identified cytomegalovirus-associated TCR beta chains were confirmed in vitro to be specific for cytomegalovirus antigens. In a later analysis, TCR association rates were found to vary across HLA loci, with the most associated TCRs seen for DRB1 alleles and the fewest for HLA-C alleles. A later genetic analysis associated a missense DCLRE1C variant with V-gene and J-gene trimming of TCR beta chains, and an independent cohort replicated the association. A cluster of highly shared sequence variants was judged likely to represent a technical artifact of the sequencing pipeline. A total of 150 or so TCR beta chains were listed by the study as associated with cytomegalovirus.

In total, approximately 700 healthy bone marrow donors made up the cohort. At the time of sampling, all cohort members were nominally healthy, though unrecorded immune exposures were likely present. The donor was CMV seropositive and was included in the group of 300 or so seropositive cohort members. Every donor gave a peripheral blood sample, and the peripheral blood mononuclear cells from that sample were used for TCR beta sequencing. Genomic DNA was extracted from the blood cell samples with the Qiagen DNeasy Blood Extraction Kit. CDR1 SGHNT and CDR2 YENEEA were looked up in the germline V gene. For this chain, trimming is 1 base at the V end and 3 bases at the J end, and the number of junction bases without a gene match is 1. Including the terminal cysteine and phenylalanine, the CDR3 comprises 14 residues. The sequence is cut down to CDR3 DNA, 42 bases in frame from base 1. As to this clone: What this receptor recognizes is not known. No much larger clonotype is one base removed from it; base qualities were not supplied.

The protocol used for the library was the immunoSEQ multiplex PCR assay. For the multiplex PCR, a mixture combining 60 forward primers for TCR Vbeta segments and 13 reverse primers for TCR Jbeta segments was used. Amplification of the CDR3 region of rearranged TCR beta genes was performed with a multiplex PCR assay on genomic DNA. Amplified TCR beta libraries were sequenced as 87-base-pair reads on the Illumina HiSeq System. The authors processed their data as follows. A later analysis counted about 80 million unique TCR beta chains across the 550 to 800 repertoires, and some 12 million of these chains were shared by at least two donors. Raw reads were error-corrected and collapsed into unique sequences by a nearest-neighbor algorithm in which closely related sequences were merged to remove PCR and sequencing errors. Alignment of CDR3 sequences to IMGT reference sequences was used to assign V, D and J gene segments. For a sequence to be retained, a match of at least six nucleotides was required to both a V gene segment and a J gene segment. A rearrangement was called productive if the CDR3 had no stop codons and remained in frame with V and J, and every other rearrangement was called non-productive. CDR3 was defined by IMGT convention, running from the second conserved V-encoded cysteine to the conserved J-encoded phenylalanine. Sequences without an unambiguous match to a single V gene segment were excluded from the earlier analysis of a few hundred of the donors. In an earlier analysis of 587 of the donors, a V segment was called functional when productive rearrangements were above 56.7%, and segregating when the standard deviation between donors exceeded 5%. To diagnose cytomegalovirus status from the catalog of TCR beta chain sequences, a statistical classification framework was built. In a later analysis, V and J genes were assigned by comparing TCR nucleotide sequences against IMGT/GENE-DB human TR gene sequences. Using the TCRdist pipeline, a later analysis assigned CDR3 sequences along with most-parsimonious VDJ recombination scenarios. A later analysis defined each TCR beta chain by its CDR3 amino acid sequence plus V-gene family, and excluded reads lacking a unique V-gene family. To address suspected cross-contamination and a sequencing artifact, a later analysis removed roughly 640 highly shared, low-generation-probability nucleotide sequences. For each public chain, a later analysis derived a clonal expansion index from normalized ranks of inferred template counts within each repertoire. In a later analysis, generation probabilities were computed with a VDJ recombination model fitted to out-of-frame rearrangements, and the resulting probabilities were checked against IGoR. In a later analysis, hypergeometric tests were used to score TCR-TCR, TCR-HLA and TCR-CMV co-occurrence, with a repertoire-size bias correction applied to TCR pairs. In a later analysis, false discovery rates were estimated by permuting HLA or CMV assignments 20 times. In a later analysis, co-occurring TCRs were grouped using DBSCAN, and TCRdist sequence similarity was added for clustering within HLA-allele-positive subsets. Repertoires with fewer than 30,000 or more than 120,000 public chains were left out of co-occurrence clustering, as were five repertoires with anomalous nucleotide sharing. The clones in this table, taken by TCRdb from immuneACCESS, are in-frame only. Not every clone is retained; where verified, under half of the shortfall comes from an unresolved V gene, and the cause of the rest is unknown. Clone size and the V and J calls come from that table; the DNA yielded D and trimming. This sample comprises over 200,000 clones, roughly 82% of them detected only once. 6% of the sample belongs to the ten largest clones.

Sequencing was performed on PBMCs. The TCR was taken from a middle-aged man in good health and CMV-seropositive. Recombination linked TRBV11-3 to TRBJ1-1; 8 bases in the junction line up with TRBD1. The CDR3 reads as follows: CASSLGQGYTEAFF. DNA sequence: TGTGCCAGCAGCTTAGGACAGGGGTACACTGAAGCTTTCTTT.